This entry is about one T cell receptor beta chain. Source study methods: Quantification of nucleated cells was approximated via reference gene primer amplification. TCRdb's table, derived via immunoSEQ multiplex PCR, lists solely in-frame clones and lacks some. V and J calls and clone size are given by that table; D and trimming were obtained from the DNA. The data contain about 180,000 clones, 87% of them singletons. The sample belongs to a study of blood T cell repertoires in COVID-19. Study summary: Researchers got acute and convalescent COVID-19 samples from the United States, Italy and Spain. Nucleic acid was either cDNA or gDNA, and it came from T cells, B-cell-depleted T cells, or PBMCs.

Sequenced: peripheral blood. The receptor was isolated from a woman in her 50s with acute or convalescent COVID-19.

CDR3 amino acids: CATQADGQEQYF. Written as DNA, the CDR3 is TGTGCCACTCAAGCGGACGGACAGGAGCAGTACTTC. The rearrangement joins TRBV7-9 to TRBJ2-7; D might be TRBD1 (6 bases). CDR1 SEHNR and CDR2 FQNEAQ come from the germline V gene (reference sequence). The CDR3 is 12 residues long. V was trimmed by 10 bases and J by 7 bases, leaving 17 bases between them.